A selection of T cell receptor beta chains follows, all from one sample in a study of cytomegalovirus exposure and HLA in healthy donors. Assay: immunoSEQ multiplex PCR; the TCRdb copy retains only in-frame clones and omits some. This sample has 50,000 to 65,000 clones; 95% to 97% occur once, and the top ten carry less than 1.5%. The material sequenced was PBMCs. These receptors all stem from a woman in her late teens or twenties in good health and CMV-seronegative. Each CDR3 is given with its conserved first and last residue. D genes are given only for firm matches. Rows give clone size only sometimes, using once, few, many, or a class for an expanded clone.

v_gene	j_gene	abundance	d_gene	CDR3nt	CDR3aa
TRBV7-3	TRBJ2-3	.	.	TGTGCCAGCAGCTTAGCGGCATACACAGATACGCAGTATTTT	CASSLAAYTDTQYF
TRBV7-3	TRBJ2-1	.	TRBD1	TGTGCCAGCAGCCCCGGGACAGGGCTTCCGGGTGAGCAGTTCTTC	CASSPGTGLPGEQFF
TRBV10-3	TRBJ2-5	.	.	TGTGCCATCAGCAGGGGTCCACAAGAGACCCAGTACTTC	CAISRGPQETQYF
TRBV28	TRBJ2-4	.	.	TGTGCCAGCAGTCTCGCCAAAAACATTCAGTACTTC	CASSLAKNIQYF
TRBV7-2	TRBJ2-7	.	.	TGTGCCAGCAGCCCCCCCCTCCCCGCCGGGGAGCAGTACTTC	CASSPPLPAGEQYF
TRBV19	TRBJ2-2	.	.	TGTGCCAGTCGGGATTGGAACACCGGGGAGCTGTTTTTT	CASRDWNTGELFF
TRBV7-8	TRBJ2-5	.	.	TGTGCCAGCAGCTTAGGTGGGGGGGCCCAAGAGACCCAGTACTTC	CASSLGGGAQETQYF
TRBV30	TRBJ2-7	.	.	TGTGCCCGGACGGGTGGGGGGGCCCCCTACGAGCAGTACTTC	CARTGGGAPYEQYF
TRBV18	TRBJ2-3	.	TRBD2	TGTGCCAGCTCACCACTCGGGACTACCACAGATACGCAGTATTTT	CASSPLGTTTDTQYF
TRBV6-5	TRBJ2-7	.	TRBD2	TGTGCCAGCAGCCCAACTAGCGGGGGGGCCGTCGAGCAGTACTTC	CASSPTSGGAVEQYF
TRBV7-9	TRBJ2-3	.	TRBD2	TGTGCCAGCAGCAAGGCCGTGGGGGGGTCGGGCACAGATACGCAGTATTTT	CASSKAVGGSGTDTQYF
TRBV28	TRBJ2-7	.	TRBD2	TGTGCCAGCACCTCCGGGGGGACCTCCTACGAGCAGTACTTC	CASTSGGTSYEQYF
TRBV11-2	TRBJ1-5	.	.	TGTGCCAGCAGCTTAGCTGAGGGTGGGCCCCAGCATTTT	CASSLAEGGPQHF
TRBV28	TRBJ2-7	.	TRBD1	TGTGCCAGCAGTTTTACAGGGGTTTCCTACGAGCAGTACTTC	CASSFTGVSYEQYF
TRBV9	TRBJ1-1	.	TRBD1	TGTGCCAGCAGCGCGCACAGGGGGAGGAACACTGAAGCTTTCTTT	CASSAHRGRNTEAFF
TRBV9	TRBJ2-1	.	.	TGTGCCAGCAGCCCCGAGGAGCGGCCATACAATGAGCAGTTCTTC	CASSPEERPYNEQFF
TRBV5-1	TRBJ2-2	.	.	TGCGCCAGCAGCCCCAACCCGACAGGCGGGGAGCTGTTTTTT	CASSPNPTGGELFF
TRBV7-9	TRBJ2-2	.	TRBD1	TGTGCCAGCAGCCCCAATACAGGGGGCCCCACCGGGGAGCTGTTTTTT	CASSPNTGGPTGELFF
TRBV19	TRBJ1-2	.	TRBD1	TGTGCCAGTAGCCCTCAGACAGGGAACTATGGCTACACCTTC	CASSPQTGNYGYTF
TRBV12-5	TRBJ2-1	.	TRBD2	TGTGCTAGTGGTTTGGTACTCGGGGGGAGCTCCTACAATGAGCAGTTCTTC	CASGLVLGGSSYNEQFF
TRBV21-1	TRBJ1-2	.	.	TGTGCCAGCAGCAAAGGAGCGGGGTATGGCTACACCTTC	CASSKGAGYGYTF
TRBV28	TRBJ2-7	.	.	TGTGCCAGCAGCCCTGCCGGCGGGGCTGGTGGGTACGAGCAGTACTTC	CASSPAGGAGGYEQYF
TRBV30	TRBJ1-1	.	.	TGTGCCTGCACAGGTCCTCGGGCTGAAGCTTTCTTT	CACTGPRAEAFF
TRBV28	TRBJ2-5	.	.	TGTGCCAGCAGTTTGGCCTCCAAAAGGAGGACCCAGTACTTC	CASSLASKRRTQYF
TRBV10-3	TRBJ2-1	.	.	TGTGCCATCAGGACCCCGGACAGCTCCTACAATGAGCAGTTCTTC	CAIRTPDSSYNEQFF
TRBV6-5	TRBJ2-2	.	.	TGTGCCAGCACCCCACAGGGGGGGCTCGGGGAGCTGTTTTTT	CASTPQGGLGELFF
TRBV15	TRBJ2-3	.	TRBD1	TGTGCCACCAGCAGTACCGGGGGACAGGGTCGGCCGGATACGCAGTATTTT	CATSSTGGQGRPDTQYF
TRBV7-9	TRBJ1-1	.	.	TGTGCCAGCAGCTTATCCGGGAACACTGAAGCTTTCTTT	CASSLSGNTEAFF
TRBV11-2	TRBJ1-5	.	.	TGTGCCAGCAGCGCCGAGGGTCCGGGGCAGCCCCAGCATTTT	CASSAEGPGQPQHF
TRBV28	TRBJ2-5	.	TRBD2	TGTGCCAGCAGTTTATTTGGGGGGGGGCAAGAGACCCAGTACTTC	CASSLFGGGQETQYF
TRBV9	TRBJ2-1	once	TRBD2	TGTGCCAGCAGCGTAGCGCCTAGCGGGGGGCGAAGCTCCTACAATGAGCAGTTCTTC	CASSVAPSGGRSSYNEQFF
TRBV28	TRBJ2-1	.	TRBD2	TGTGCCAGCAGTCCCGGGGGGGAGAGTGAGCAGTTCTTC	CASSPGGESEQFF
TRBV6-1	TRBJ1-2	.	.	TGTGCCAGCAGGCCCCCGGGGAGACCCTATGGCTACACCTTC	CASRPPGRPYGYTF
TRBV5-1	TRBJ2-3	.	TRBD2	TGCGCCAGCAGCTTGGGAGGACTAGCGGGAGGGACCACAGATACGCAGTATTTT	CASSLGGLAGGTTDTQYF
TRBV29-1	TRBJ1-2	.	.	TGCAGCGTTGAAGGGGGGCCCACCTATGGCTACACCTTC	CSVEGGPTYGYTF
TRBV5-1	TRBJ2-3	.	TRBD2	TGCGCCAGCAGCCCTCGGGGGGGGCGCACAGATACGCAGTATTTT	CASSPRGGRTDTQYF
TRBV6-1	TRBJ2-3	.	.	TGTGCCAGCATCTTCGGGGGCACAGATACGCAGTATTTT	CASIFGGTDTQYF
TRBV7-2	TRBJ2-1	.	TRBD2	TGTGCCAGCAGGCCCCCGGGACTAGCGGGGCCGATCTCCTACAATGAGCAGTTCTTC	CASRPPGLAGPISYNEQFF
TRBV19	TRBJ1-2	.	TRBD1	TGTGCCAGTAGTATAACAGGGGTTGGCGTCGGGGGCTACACCTTC	CASSITGVGVGGYTF
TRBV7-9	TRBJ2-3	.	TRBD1	TGTGCCAGCAGCCCTGACAGGGGCAACGGAGATACGCAGTATTTT	CASSPDRGNGDTQYF